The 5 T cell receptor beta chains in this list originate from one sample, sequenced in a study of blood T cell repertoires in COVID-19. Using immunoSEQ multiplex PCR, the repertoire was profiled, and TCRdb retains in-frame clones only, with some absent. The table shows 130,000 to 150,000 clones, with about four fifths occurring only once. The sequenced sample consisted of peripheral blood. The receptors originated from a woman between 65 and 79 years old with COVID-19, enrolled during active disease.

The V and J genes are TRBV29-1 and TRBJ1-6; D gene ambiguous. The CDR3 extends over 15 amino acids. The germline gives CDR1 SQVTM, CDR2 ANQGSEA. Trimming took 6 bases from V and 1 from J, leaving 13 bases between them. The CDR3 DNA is TGCAGCGTGGGAGAGGGAGGGTCCTATAATTCACCCCTCCACTTT. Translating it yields CSVGEGGSYNSPLHF.

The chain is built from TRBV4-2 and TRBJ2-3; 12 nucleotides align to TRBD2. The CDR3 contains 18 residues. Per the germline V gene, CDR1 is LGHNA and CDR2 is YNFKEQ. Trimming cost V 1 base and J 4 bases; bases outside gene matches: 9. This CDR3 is CASSQGASGGARPDTQYF. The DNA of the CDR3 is TGTGCCAGCAGCCAAGGGGCTAGCGGGGGGGCCCGACCAGATACGCAGTATTTT.

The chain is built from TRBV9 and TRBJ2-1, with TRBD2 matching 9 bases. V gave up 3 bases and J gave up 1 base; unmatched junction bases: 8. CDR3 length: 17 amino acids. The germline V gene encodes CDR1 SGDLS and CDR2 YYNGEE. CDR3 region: CASSAPGTSISYNEQFF. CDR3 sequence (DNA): TGTGCCAGCAGCGCCCCCGGGACTAGCATTTCCTACAATGAGCAGTTCTTC.

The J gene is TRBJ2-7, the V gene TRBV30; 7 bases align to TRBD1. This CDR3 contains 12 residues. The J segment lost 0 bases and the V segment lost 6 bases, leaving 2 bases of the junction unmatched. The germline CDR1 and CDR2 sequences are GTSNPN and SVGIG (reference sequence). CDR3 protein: CACRDSSYEQYF. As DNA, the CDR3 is TGTGCCTGTCGGGACAGCTCCTACGAGCAGTACTTC. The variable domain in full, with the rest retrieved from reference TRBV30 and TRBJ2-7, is SQTIHQWPATLVQPVGSPLSLECTVEGTSNPNLYWYRQAAGRGLQLLFYSVGIGQISSEVPQNLSASRPQDRQFILSSKKLLLSDSGFYLCACRDSSYEQYFGPGTRLTVT.

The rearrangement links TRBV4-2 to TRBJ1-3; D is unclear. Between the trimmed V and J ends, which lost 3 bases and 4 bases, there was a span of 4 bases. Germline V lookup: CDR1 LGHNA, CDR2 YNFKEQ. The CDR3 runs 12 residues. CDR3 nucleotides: TGTGCCAGCAGCCACCAAGGAAACACCATATATTTT. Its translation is CASSHQGNTIYF.